This T cell receptor beta chain was identified during a study of CD8 T cells in Susac syndrome. Germline lookup yields CDR1 DFQATT and CDR2 SNEGSKA (reference sequence). Germline trimming cut 5 bases from V and 0 bases from J; bases unmatched to any gene: 4. This CDR3 region has 14 residues. The authors reverse transcribed about 0.5 to 1 ug RNA with random hexamers. TCRdb independently ran MiXCR on the immunoSEQ multiplex PCR reads; one entry per CDR3 protein. Found here are roughly 100,000 distinct CDR3 sequences, approximately 94% of them singletons; the top ten hold 0.41%. Patients with Susac syndrome showed fulfilment of recently defined diagnostic criteria for definite or probable disease.

Sequenced material: CD8+ T cells from PBMCs. The sequence was obtained from a human donor with Susac syndrome. The chain links TRBV20-1 to TRBJ2-3; the match to TRBD2 covers 8 bases. CDR3 in DNA: TGCAGTGCTTTTAGCGGGGAGAGCACAGATACGCAGTATTTT. The encoded protein is CSAFSGESTDTQYF.